These 14 T cell receptor gamma chains came from one sample sequenced in a study of γδ T cells in repeated Plasmodium falciparum infection. TCRdb re-called clones from the multiplex PCR reads using CATT. The sample shows roughly 13,000 gamma-chain clones, under 2% of them seen only once. Vgamma9/Vdelta2+ and Vdelta2-negative gammadelta T cells were flow-sorted from PBMC for bulk sequencing. Specimen: gamma-delta T cells from blood. Source of these receptors: a pool of human donors (malaria-infected and uninfected, not separated).

This clone showed up many times. TCRdb's entry gives the protein of a much larger clone, which mismatches this DNA's translation at residue 4, likely from a read error; the protein reported here is translated from the DNA. The V call is TRGV4, the J call TRGJ1 or TRGJ2. The CDR3 runs to 17 residues. V shed 9 bases and J 0 bases; nucleotides not matched to a gene: 20. Germline CDR1 EGSTGY, CDR2 YDSYTSSV. The CDR3 bases are TGTGCCACCCCGGAAGTGAGTAAGAGCGAGAATTATTATAAGAAACTCTTT. Its translation: CATPEVSKSENYYKKLF.

This clone has only a few counts. A far larger clone lies a single base away; this is likely a read error. Other DNA sequences of this sample code for an identical CDR3. J is TRGJ1 or TRGJ2 and V is TRGV4. Per germline, CDR1 EGSTGY and CDR2 YDSYTSSV. The CDR3 length is 12 residues. CDR3 coding DNA: TGTGCCACCTGGCCGAATTATTATAAGAAACTTTTT. Protein sequence: CATWPNYYKKLF.

This clone has more than one count but fewer than ten. The TCRdb protein comes from a much larger clone and disagrees with this DNA's translation at residue 3, likely due to a read error; the protein given here is derived from the DNA. The V and J genes are TRGV9 and TRGJ1 or TRGJ2. Here the J gene came from matching the DNA to germline, since TCRdb omits it. This CDR3 has 15 amino acids. Germline V lookup: CDR1 GITISATS, CDR2 ISYDGTV (reference sequence). CDR3 sequence: CASWEVQNIYYKKLF. The CDR3 DNA reads as TGTGCCTCGTGGGAGGTGCAAAACATATATTATAAGAAACTCTTT.

The chain has TRGV3 and TRGJ1 or TRGJ2. TCRdb leaves out the J gene; it was filled in here by matching the DNA to germline. This CDR3 spans 13 amino acids. Germline CDR1 reads VTNTFY; CDR2 reads YDVSTARD (reference sequence). The junction had 11 bases not matched to a gene; V was cut back by 4 bases and J by 8 bases. CDR3 protein: CATWEPVEDKKLF. In DNA, the CDR3 is TGTGCCACCTGGGAACCGGTGGAGGATAAGAAACTCTTT.

Within the sample, this clone is medium-sized (0.01 to 0.1%). This specimen includes other DNA sequences encoding the same CDR3. The chain employs TRGV9 and TRGJ1 or TRGJ2. The CDR3 totals 10 residues. Germline-derived CDR1 and CDR2 are GITISATS and ISYDGTV (reference sequence). J was trimmed by 10 bases and V by 3 bases; bases with no gene match: 3. CDR3 protein: CALWETKKLF. The CDR3 nucleotides are TGTGCCTTGTGGGAGACGAAGAAACTCTTT.

With regard to this clone: This likely traces to a read error, being one base from a far larger clone. Within the sample, other DNA sequences also encode this same CDR3. V gene TRGV9 combines with J gene TRGJP. Matching the DNA to germline supplied the J gene, which TCRdb does not give. With 0 bases clipped from V and 4 bases from J, the junction kept 6 bases outside the gene matches. Germline CDR1 and CDR2: GITISATS and ISYDGTV (reference sequence). This CDR3 region has 18 residues. In DNA form, the CDR3 reads TGTGCCTTGTGGGAGGTGTCTCCTCAAGAGTTGGGCAAAAAAATCAAGGTATTT. It yields the protein CALWEVSPQELGKKIKVF.

This clone was observed many times. The TCRdb record carries a much larger clone's protein, which differs from this DNA's translation at residue 9; a read error is the likely cause, and the protein listed here is the DNA translation. The chain links TRGV9 to TRGJ1 or TRGJ2. The CDR3 runs 16 residues. Germline CDR1 reads GITISATS; CDR2 reads ISYDGTV (reference sequence). The V and J ends lost 3 bases and 2 bases, in that order; junction bases with no gene match: 13. The CDR3 DNA is TGTGCCTTGTGGGAGAAGGAAGTCTCCGATTATTATAAGAAACTCTTT. This gives the protein CALWEKEVSDYYKKLF.

By proportion, this clone is medium-sized. The rearrangement joins TRGV9 to TRGJ1 or TRGJ2. The CDR3 is 16 amino acids. Germline loops: CDR1 GITISATS, CDR2 ISYDGTV (reference sequence). Trimming at V came to 2 bases and at J to 5 bases, leaving 15 bases not matched to a gene. The CDR3, as DNA: TGTGCCTTGTGGGAGGGTATCCTCCCCGAACATTATAAGAAACTCTTT. Protein sequence: CALWEGILPEHYKKLF.

This clone came up a few times. The protein held in TCRdb is that of a much larger clone and does not match this DNA's translation at residue 3, likely because of a read error; the protein shown is translated from the DNA. The J gene is TRGJ1 or TRGJ2, the V gene TRGV3. The J gene is not listed in TCRdb, so it was assigned here from a DNA match to germline. Germline V CDR1 and CDR2: VTNTFY, YDVSTARD (reference sequence). The CDR3 sequence is 20 residues long. CDR3 residues: CAAWDRLFGVSTVDYYKKLF. The CDR3 nucleotides are TGTGCCGCCTGGGACAGGCTTTTCGGGGTTTCGACAGTAGATTATTATAAGAAACTCTTT.

A few counts support this clone. The mismatch at residue 11 between this DNA's translation and the TCRdb protein of a much larger clone likely reflects a read error; the protein shown is translated from the DNA. There is no J gene call, but TRGV5 is given as the V gene. Germline CDR1 is VINAFY and CDR2 is YDVSNSKD. The CDR3 spans 13 residues. CDR3 loop: CATWARAGYKRLF. The DNA of the CDR3 is TGTGCCACCTGGGCCCGGGCAGGTTATAAGAGACTCTTT.

This clone was counted at least ten times. This likely reflects a read error, since a far larger clone is one base away. The same CDR3 is also encoded by other DNA sequences in this sample. CDR3 coding DNA: TGTGCCACCTGGGACACCCCTCCCGATTGGATCAAGACGTTT. This codes for CATWDTPPDWIKTF. V is TRGV5 and J is TRGJP2. V was clipped by 2 bases and J by 8 bases; unmatched bases: 8. This CDR3 has 14 amino acids. Germline-derived CDR1 and CDR2 are VINAFY and YDVSNSKD.

This clone came up a few times. The protein TCRdb gives is from a much larger clone and does not agree with this DNA's translation at residue 5, likely a read error; the protein shown here comes from the DNA. The chain joins TRGV4 to TRGJ1 or TRGJ2. The J gene was not available in TCRdb and was assigned here by matching the DNA to germline segments. With V trimmed by 5 bases and J by 3 bases, 7 bases remained unmatched. The CDR3 contains 13 residues. Germline CDR1 and CDR2: EGSTGY and YDSYTSSV. As DNA, the CDR3 is TGTGCCACCTGGGGTGTTGGTTATTATAAGAAACTCTTT. Translating it yields CATWGVGYYKKLF.

This clone was seen at least ten times. This rearrangement joins TRGV3 to TRGJ1 or TRGJ2. J lost 9 bases, V lost 1 base, and 3 bases had no gene match. The length of the CDR3 is 11 residues. Germline V CDR1 and CDR2: VTNTFY, YDVSTARD (reference sequence). The DNA of the CDR3 is TGTGCCACCTGGGACAGAGTTAAGAAACTCTTT. This gives the protein CATWDRVKKLF.

This clone turned up a few times. TCRdb's entry gives the protein of a much larger clone, which mismatches this DNA's translation at residue 8, likely from a read error; the protein reported here is translated from the DNA. This sequence joins TRGV9 and TRGJ1 or TRGJ2. Assignment of the J gene here rests on matching the DNA to germline, because TCRdb gives none. Looked up from germline, CDR1 is GITISATS and CDR2 is ISYDGTV (reference sequence). The CDR3 covers 11 residues. J gave up 12 bases and V 5 bases, and 10 bases lay outside the gene matches. This CDR3 is CALWALPRKLF. CDR3 sequence (DNA): TGTGCCTTGTGGGCCCTCCCCCGGAAACTCTTT.